This TCR beta chain was observed in a study of post-analysis software for immune sequencing data. Across the study: Relapsing-remitting, secondary progressive and progressive-relapsing forms of multiple sclerosis all featured among disease courses.

This clonotype was counted at least ten times. Its matching antigen is unknown. Sequencing libraries made from TCR beta cDNA carried unique molecular identifiers. TCRdb itself ran the PCR reads through MiXCR, one entry per CDR3 protein. The sample carries approximately 730,000 distinct CDR3 sequences, around 46% recorded once. CDR1 and CDR2 from the germline V gene are MNHEY and SMNVEV (reference sequence). With 2 bases removed from V and 0 bases from J, the gap between germline ends came to 3 bases. The CDR3 spans 13 residues. Study-wide results and caveats: Compared against controls, patients with multiple sclerosis displayed significantly lower normalized Chao1 diversity. Co-batched samples clustered tightly together by F measure. In patients, a few TRBV segments were more frequent than in controls, with TRBV5-6, TRBV5-1 and TRBV20-1 among them.

The sample was blood. The clonotype originates from a girl aged 10 to 17 with multiple sclerosis. The V and J genes are TRBV27 and TRBJ2-3; D call uncertain. DNA for the CDR3: TGTGCCAGCAGTTTAATGAGCACAGATACGCAGTATTTT. It specifies CASSLMSTDTQYF.